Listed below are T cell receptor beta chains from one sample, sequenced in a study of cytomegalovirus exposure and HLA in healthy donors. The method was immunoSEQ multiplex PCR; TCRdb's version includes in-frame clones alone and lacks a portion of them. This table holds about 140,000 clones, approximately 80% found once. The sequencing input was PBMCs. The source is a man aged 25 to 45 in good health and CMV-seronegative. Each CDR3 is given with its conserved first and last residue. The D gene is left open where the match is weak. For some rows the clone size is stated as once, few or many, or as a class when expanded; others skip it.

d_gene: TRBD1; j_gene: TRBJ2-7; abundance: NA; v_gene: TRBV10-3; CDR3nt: TGTGCCATCAGTGAGAGGGGACAGGAACCCTACGAGCAGTACTTC; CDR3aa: CAISERGQEPYEQYF
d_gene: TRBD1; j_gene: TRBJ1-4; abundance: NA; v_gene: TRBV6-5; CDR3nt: TGTGCCAGCAGCCGCACGACAGGGGTAAATGAAAAACTGTTTTTT; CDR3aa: CASSRTTGVNEKLFF
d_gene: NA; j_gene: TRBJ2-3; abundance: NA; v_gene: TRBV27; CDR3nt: TGTGCCAGCAGTCCCCAGGGGAGGGTTTCAAGCACAGATACGCAGTATTTT; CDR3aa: CASSPQGRVSSTDTQYF
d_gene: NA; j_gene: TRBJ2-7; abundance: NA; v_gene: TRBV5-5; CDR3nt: TGTGCCAGCAGCTTGGTTCCGGGTTCCCACGAGCAGTACTTC; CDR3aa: CASSLVPGSHEQYF
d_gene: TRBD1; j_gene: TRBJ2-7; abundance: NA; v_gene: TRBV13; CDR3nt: TGTGCCAGCAGGAGGGACAGCTACGAGCAGTACTTC; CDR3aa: CASRRDSYEQYF
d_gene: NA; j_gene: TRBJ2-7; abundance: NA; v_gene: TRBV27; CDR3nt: TGTGCCAGCAGACCTCAGGGGCCTGTGTCCTACGAGCAGTACTTC; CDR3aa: CASRPQGPVSYEQYF
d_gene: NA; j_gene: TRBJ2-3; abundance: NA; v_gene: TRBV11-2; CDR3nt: TGTGCCAGCAGCTCCGCAGCGGTCCGCACAGATACGCAGTATTTT; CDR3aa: CASSSAAVRTDTQYF
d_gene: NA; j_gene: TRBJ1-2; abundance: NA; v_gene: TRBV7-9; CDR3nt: TGTGCCAGCAGCCGAGTGGGCCGGGGGGCTGATGGCTACACCTTC; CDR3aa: CASSRVGRGADGYTF
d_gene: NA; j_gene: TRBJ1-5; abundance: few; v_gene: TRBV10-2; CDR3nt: TGCGCCAGCAGACAGGGTTGGAATCAGCCCCAGCATTTT; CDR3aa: CASRQGWNQPQHF
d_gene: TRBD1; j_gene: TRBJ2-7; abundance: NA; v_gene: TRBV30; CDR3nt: TGTGCCTGGATCCCACTTGGGACAGAGCCCTACGAGCAGTACTTC; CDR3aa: CAWIPLGTEPYEQYF
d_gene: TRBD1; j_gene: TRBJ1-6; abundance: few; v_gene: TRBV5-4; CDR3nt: TGTGCCAGCAGTTATGGACAGGCCAACTATAATTCACCCCTCCACTTT; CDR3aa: CASSYGQANYNSPLHF
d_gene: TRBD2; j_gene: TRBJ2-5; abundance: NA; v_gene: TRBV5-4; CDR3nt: TGTGCCAGCCATAGACAGGGTTACAGCGGGAGGGCTGAGACCCAGTACTTC; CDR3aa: CASHRQGYSGRAETQYF
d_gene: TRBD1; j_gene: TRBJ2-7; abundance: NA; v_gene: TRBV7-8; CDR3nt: TGTGCCAGCAGTGCAGACAGGGGGCTGAGGGAGCAGTACTTC; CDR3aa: CASSADRGLREQYF
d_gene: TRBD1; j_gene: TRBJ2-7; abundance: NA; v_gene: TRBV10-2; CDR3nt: TGCGCCAGCAGTGGGAGGACAGGGGAATACGAGCAGTACTTC; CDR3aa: CASSGRTGEYEQYF
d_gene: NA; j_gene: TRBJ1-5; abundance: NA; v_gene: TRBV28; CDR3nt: TGTGCCAGCAATCTTCAGGGTGGCAATCAGCCCCAGCATTTT; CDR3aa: CASNLQGGNQPQHF
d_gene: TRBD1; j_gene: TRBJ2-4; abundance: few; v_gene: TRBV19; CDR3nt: TGTGCCAGTAGGAAACGCGGACAGGGGAACAACATTCAGTACTTC; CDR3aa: CASRKRGQGNNIQYF
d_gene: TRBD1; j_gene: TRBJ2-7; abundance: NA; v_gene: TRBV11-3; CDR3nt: TGTGCCAGCAGTTCCGGACAGGCACCCTACGTCGACGAGCAGTACTTC; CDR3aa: CASSSGQAPYVDEQYF
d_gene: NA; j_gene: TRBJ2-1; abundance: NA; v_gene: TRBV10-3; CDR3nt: TGTGCCATCAGTGATCCCAGGCAGGGCTCCTACAATGAGCAGTTCTTC; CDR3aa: CAISDPRQGSYNEQFF
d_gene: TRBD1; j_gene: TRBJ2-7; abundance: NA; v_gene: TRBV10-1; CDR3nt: TGCGCCAGCAGTGATTTTGGACAGGGCTACGAGCAGTACTTC; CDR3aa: CASSDFGQGYEQYF
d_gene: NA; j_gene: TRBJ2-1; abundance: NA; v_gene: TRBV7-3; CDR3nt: TGTGCCAGCTCGGGGATTGGGCTAGAATACAATGAGCAGTTCTTC; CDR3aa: CASSGIGLEYNEQFF
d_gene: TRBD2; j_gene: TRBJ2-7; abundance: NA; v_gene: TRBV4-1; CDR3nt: TGCGCCAGCAGCCAATTTAGCGGGACCTACGAGCAGTACTTC; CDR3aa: CASSQFSGTYEQYF
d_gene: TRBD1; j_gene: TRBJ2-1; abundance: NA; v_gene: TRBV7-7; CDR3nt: TGTGCTAGCAGCCTCGGGACAGGGTCTGAGCAGTTCTTC; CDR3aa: CASSLGTGSEQFF
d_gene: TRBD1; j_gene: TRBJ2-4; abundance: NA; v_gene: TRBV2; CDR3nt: TGTGCCAGCAGCGACGTAGGACAGGGGAAGTTTCAGTACTTC; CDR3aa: CASSDVGQGKFQYF
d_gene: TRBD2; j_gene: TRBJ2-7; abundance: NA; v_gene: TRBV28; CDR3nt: TGTGCCAGCAGTCCATCCTCTAGCGGGGGGAGCTACGAGCAGTACTTC; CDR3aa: CASSPSSSGGSYEQYF
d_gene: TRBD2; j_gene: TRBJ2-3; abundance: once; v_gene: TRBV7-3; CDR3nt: TGTGCCAGCAGCCCAGGGACTAGCGGGAACGCAGATACGCAGTATTTT; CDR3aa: CASSPGTSGNADTQYF
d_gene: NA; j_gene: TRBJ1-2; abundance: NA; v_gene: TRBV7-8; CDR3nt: TGTGCCAGCAGCTTAGCGACAGCCGGCTATGGCTACACCTTC; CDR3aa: CASSLATAGYGYTF
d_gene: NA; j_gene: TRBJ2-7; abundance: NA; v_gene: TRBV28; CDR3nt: TGTGCCAGCATTCGGGAGTACGAGCAGTACTTC; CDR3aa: CASIREYEQYF
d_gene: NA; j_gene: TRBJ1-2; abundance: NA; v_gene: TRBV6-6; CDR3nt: TGTGCCAGCAGTTCTACAGCTATATACTATGGCTACACCTTC; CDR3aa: CASSSTAIYYGYTF